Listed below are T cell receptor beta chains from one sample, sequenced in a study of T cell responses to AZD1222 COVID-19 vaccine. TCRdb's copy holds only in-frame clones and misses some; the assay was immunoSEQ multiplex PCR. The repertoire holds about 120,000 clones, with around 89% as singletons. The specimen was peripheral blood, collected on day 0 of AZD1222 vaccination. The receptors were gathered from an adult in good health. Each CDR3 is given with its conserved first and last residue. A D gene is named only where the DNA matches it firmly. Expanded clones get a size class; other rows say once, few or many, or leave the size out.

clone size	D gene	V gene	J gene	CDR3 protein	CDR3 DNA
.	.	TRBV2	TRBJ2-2	CASSETGTTGELFF	TGTGCCAGCAGTGAAACCGGGACCACCGGGGAGCTGTTTTTT
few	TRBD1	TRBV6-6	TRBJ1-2	CASTMGDRAGYTF	TGTGCCAGCACCATGGGGGACAGGGCTGGCTACACCTTC
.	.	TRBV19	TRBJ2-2	CASTDSHYTGELFF	TGTGCCAGTACCGACAGCCATTACACCGGGGAGCTGTTTTTT
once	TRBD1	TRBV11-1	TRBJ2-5	CASSARTGLLETQYF	TGTGCCAGCAGCGCCCGGACAGGGCTTCTGGAGACCCAGTACTTC
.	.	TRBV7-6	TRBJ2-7	CASSLRTGTTYEQYF	TGTGCCAGCAGCCTTCGGACAGGGACTACCTACGAGCAGTACTTC
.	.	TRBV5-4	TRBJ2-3	CASSPQESTDTQYF	TGTGCCAGCAGCCCTCAGGAGAGCACAGATACGCAGTATTTT
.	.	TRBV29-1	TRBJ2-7	CSATGKGGEQYF	TGCAGCGCCACAGGGAAGGGCGGCGAGCAGTACTTC
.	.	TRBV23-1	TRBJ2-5	CASSQSWDIRETQYF	TGCGCCAGCAGTCAATCCTGGGACATCAGGGAGACCCAGTACTTC
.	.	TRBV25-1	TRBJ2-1	CASSEWVATALSYNEQFF	TGTGCCAGCAGTGAATGGGTAGCGACGGCCCTCTCCTACAATGAGCAGTTCTTC
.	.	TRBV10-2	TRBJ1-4	CASSEGAGWEKLFF	TGCGCCAGCAGTGAGGGGGCCGGTTGGGAAAAACTGTTTTTT
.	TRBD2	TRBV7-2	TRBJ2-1	CASTGTSYNEQFF	TGTGCCAGCACCGGGACTAGCTACAATGAGCAGTTCTTC
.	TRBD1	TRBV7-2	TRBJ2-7	CASTPGTGFYEQYF	TGTGCCAGCACCCCCGGGACAGGGTTTTACGAGCAGTACTTC
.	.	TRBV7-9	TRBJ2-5	CASSSTMAGEIRKETQYF	TGTGCCAGCAGCTCCACAATGGCGGGCGAGATCCGAAAAGAGACCCAGTACTTC
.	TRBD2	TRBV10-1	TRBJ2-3	CASSGAGGPWTQYF	TGCGCCAGCAGTGGCGCGGGAGGGCCGTGGACGCAGTATTTT
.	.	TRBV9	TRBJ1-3	CASSVTGYSGNTIYF	TGTGCCAGCAGCGTGACGGGCTACTCTGGAAACACCATATATTTT
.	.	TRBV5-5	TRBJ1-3	CASSLTPSYPRDTIYF	TGTGCCAGCAGCTTGACACCATCCTATCCCAGGGACACCATATATTTT
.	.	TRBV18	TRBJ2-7	CASSSETPLEQYF	TGTGCCAGCTCATCCGAGACTCCCCTCGAGCAGTACTTC
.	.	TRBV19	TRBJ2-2	CASSIGAGNTGELFF	TGTGCCAGTAGTATAGGGGCAGGGAACACCGGGGAGCTGTTTTTT
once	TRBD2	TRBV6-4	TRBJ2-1	CASSDLGGSSYNEQFF	TGTGCCAGCAGTGACTTGGGCGGGAGTTCCTACAATGAGCAGTTCTTC
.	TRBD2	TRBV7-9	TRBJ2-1	CASSPTSGRAFEQFF	TGTGCCAGCAGCCCGACTAGCGGGAGGGCGTTTGAGCAGTTCTTC
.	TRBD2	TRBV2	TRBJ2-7	CASSEDIKLADRNAYEQYF	TGTGCCAGCAGTGAAGATATTAAACTAGCGGACAGAAACGCCTACGAGCAGTACTTC
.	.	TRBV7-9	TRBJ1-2	CASSFQGNYGYTF	TGTGCCAGCAGCTTCCAAGGGAACTATGGCTACACCTTC
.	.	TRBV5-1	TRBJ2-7	CASSEADVPSYEQYF	TGCGCCAGCAGCGAGGCGGACGTCCCTTCCTACGAGCAGTACTTC
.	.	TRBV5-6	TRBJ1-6	CASSLGAETPLHF	TGTGCCAGCAGCTTGGGGGCAGAAACACCCCTCCACTTT
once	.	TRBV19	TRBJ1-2	CASSITGRAGYTF	TGTGCCAGTAGTATCACGGGCAGGGCCGGCTACACCTTC
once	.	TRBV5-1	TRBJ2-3	CASSLASISLTGSSTDTQYF	TGCGCCAGCAGCTTGGCCTCTATTTCACTTACAGGGTCTAGCACAGATACGCAGTATTTT
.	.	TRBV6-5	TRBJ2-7	CASRRPGAYEQYF	TGTGCCAGCAGGCGCCCCGGGGCCTACGAGCAGTACTTC
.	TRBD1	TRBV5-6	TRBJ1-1	CASSFGDSTEAFF	TGTGCCAGCAGCTTTGGGGACAGCACTGAAGCTTTCTTT
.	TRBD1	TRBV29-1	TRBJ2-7	CSVEGQGLYEQYF	TGCAGCGTTGAGGGACAGGGACTCTACGAGCAGTACTTC
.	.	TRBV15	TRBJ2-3	CATSRGTEPFTDTQYF	TGTGCCACCAGCAGAGGAACTGAGCCTTTCACAGATACGCAGTATTTT
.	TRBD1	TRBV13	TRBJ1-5	CASSWGTGQPQHF	TGTGCCAGCAGCTGGGGGACAGGACAGCCCCAGCATTTT
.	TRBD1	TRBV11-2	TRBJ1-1	CASSPKPDRAWDTEAFF	TGTGCCAGCAGCCCAAAACCCGACAGGGCTTGGGACACTGAAGCTTTCTTT
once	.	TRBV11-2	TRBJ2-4	CASSLGQTIAKNIQYF	TGTGCCAGCAGCTTGGGCCAGACTATAGCCAAAAACATTCAGTACTTC
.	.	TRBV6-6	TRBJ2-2	CASYSPDRLGTGELFF	TGTGCCAGCTATTCGCCTGACAGGTTGGGGACCGGGGAGCTGTTTTTT
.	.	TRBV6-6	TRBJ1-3	CASSYGQFPGNTIYF	TGTGCCAGCAGTTACGGACAGTTTCCTGGAAACACCATATATTTT
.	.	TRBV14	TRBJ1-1	CASSQTPVEAFF	TGTGCCAGCAGCCAAACTCCAGTTGAAGCTTTCTTT
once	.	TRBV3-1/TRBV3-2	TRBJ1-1	CASSQLQQTEAFF	TGTGCCAGCAGCCAGCTACAGCAGACTGAAGCTTTCTTT
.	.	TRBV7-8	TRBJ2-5	CASSPQQRQETQYF	TGTGCCAGCAGCCCGCAACAGCGCCAAGAGACCCAGTACTTC
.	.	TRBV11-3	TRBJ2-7	CASSLGLSQDEQYF	TGTGCCAGCAGCTTAGGGCTTAGCCAGGACGAGCAGTACTTC
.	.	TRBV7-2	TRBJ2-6	CASSVARSGANVLTF	TGTGCCAGCAGCGTCGCAAGATCTGGGGCCAACGTCCTGACTTTC
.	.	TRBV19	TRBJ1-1	CASSIRTYAEAFF	TGTGCCAGTAGTATCCGGACATACGCTGAAGCTTTCTTT